This passage covers 25 T cell receptor beta chains from one sample sequenced in a study of blood T cell repertoires in COVID-19. The data were produced by immunoSEQ multiplex PCR, yet TCRdb's version contains in-frame clones alone and is incomplete. The data hold about 320,000 clones, with around 89% observed a single time. Input material: peripheral blood. These receptors were taken from a woman aged 30 to 39 with COVID-19, enrolled during active disease.

J is TRBJ1-2 and V is TRBV14; TRBD1 matches at 7 bases. V shed 4 bases, J shed 3 bases, and the junction held 8 bases outside the gene matches. Germline lookup yields CDR1 SGHDN and CDR2 FVKESK. The CDR3 covers 15 residues. This CDR3 is CASSPDRDSYYGYTF. CDR3 nucleotides: TGTGCCAGCAGCCCAGACCGGGACAGCTACTATGGCTACACCTTC.

The chain uses TRBV7-9 and TRBJ2-2, with 10 bases lining up with TRBD1. CDR1 SEHNR and CDR2 FQNEAQ come from the germline V gene (reference sequence). The CDR3 is made up of 16 amino acids. V gave up 5 bases and J gave up 4 bases; unmatched junction bases: 7. This CDR3 is CASSPRQGARTGELFF. The CDR3 nucleotides are TGTGCCAGCAGCCCCCGACAGGGGGCGCGCACCGGGGAGCTGTTTTTT.

This clone was seen a handful of times. The CDR3 loop reads CASRQGWDTQYF. The CDR3 coding sequence is TGTGCCAGTAGGCAGGGGTGGGATACGCAGTATTTT. The rearrangement uses TRBV19 and TRBJ2-3, with D possibly matching TRBD1 (6 bases). The CDR3 length is 12 residues. CDR1 is LNHDA and CDR2 is SQIVND in the germline V gene (reference sequence). Trimming cost V 6 bases and J 6 bases, with 10 bases left between them.

This clone has more than one count but fewer than ten. This rearrangement joins TRBV5-1 to TRBJ1-2, with 8 bases aligning to TRBD1. The CDR3 length is 13 residues. The germline gives CDR1 SGHRS, CDR2 YFSETQ. The junction had 3 bases not matched to a gene; V was cut back by 4 bases and J by 4 bases. The CDR3 region is CASSQTGVYGYTF. The CDR3, as DNA: TGCGCCAGCAGCCAGACAGGGGTCTATGGCTACACCTTC.

This sequence joins TRBV15 and TRBJ2-7, with a possible D match to TRBD2 (6 bases). The germline V gene encodes CDR1 LNHNV and CDR2 YYDKDF (reference sequence). The V end lost 2 bases, the J end lost 6 bases, and 17 bases lay between the germline ends. The CDR3 contains 15 residues. The CDR3 sequence: CATSRSSGGRLEQYF. The CDR3 nucleotides read TGTGCCACCAGCAGATCGTCCGGAGGGCGCCTCGAGCAGTACTTC.

This rearrangement joins TRBV19 to TRBJ2-7, with TRBD1 matching 10 bases. CDR1 and CDR2 from the germline V gene are LNHDA and SQIVND (reference sequence). The V and J ends lost 7 bases and 4 bases, in that order; junction bases with no gene match: 7. The CDR3 runs 14 residues. This CDR3 reads CASNPGQGTYEQYF. The CDR3 DNA sequence: TGTGCCAGTAACCCGGGACAGGGGACTTACGAGCAGTACTTC.

The chain couples TRBV7-9 to TRBJ2-5, with D perhaps TRBD1 (6 bases). The V end lost 4 bases, the J end lost 4 bases, and 13 bases lay between the germline ends. CDR3 length equals 14 residues. Germline assignment: CDR1 SEHNR and CDR2 FQNEAQ (reference sequence). CDR3 sequence reads: CASSWSGRGETQYF. Written as DNA, the CDR3 is TGTGCCAGCAGCTGGAGCGGCAGGGGAGAGACCCAGTACTTC.

This chain links TRBV13 with TRBJ2-7; 9 nucleotides agree with TRBD1. The V segment lost 1 base and the J segment 5 bases; nucleotides outside the gene matches: 9. This CDR3 region has 16 residues. Per the germline V gene, CDR1 is PRHDT and CDR2 is FYEKMQ (reference sequence). The CDR3 reads CASSLAGTGKRNEQYF. In nucleotides, the CDR3 is TGTGCCAGCAGCTTAGCAGGGACAGGGAAAAGGAACGAGCAGTACTTC.

The chain carries TRBV7-8 and TRBJ2-2; 9 bases line up with TRBD1. Germline CDR1 is SGHVS and CDR2 is FQNEAQ. The J segment lost 3 bases and the V segment lost 7 bases, leaving 15 bases of the junction unmatched. The CDR3 totals 18 residues. CDR3 sequence: CASNPDRGTGSDTGELFF. CDR3 bases: TGTGCCAGCAACCCGGACAGGGGTACGGGTTCGGACACCGGGGAGCTGTTTTTT.

This clone was observed once. The chain carries TRBV28 and TRBJ1-4; no clear D gene. There are 12 residues in the CDR3. Germline V gene sequence: CDR1 MDHEN, CDR2 SYDVKM. The V end was cut by 5 bases, the J end by 8 bases, with 9 bases between. The CDR3 spells CASSTTIEKLFF. CDR3 in DNA: TGTGCCAGCAGTACTACTATAGAAAAACTGTTTTTT.

This clone was counted a single time. The chain joins TRBV6-5 to TRBJ2-7; D may be TRBD2 (7 bases). Germline V gives CDR1 MNHEY, CDR2 SVGAGI. V was shortened by 8 bases and J by 3 bases, with 14 bases between the two germline ends. This CDR3 is built from 13 residues. CDR3 sequence reads: CASPGGGDYEQYV. CDR3 bases: TGTGCCAGCCCCGGAGGGGGGGACTACGAGCAGTACGTC.

This chain joins TRBV5-1 and TRBJ1-1; 7 bases align to TRBD1. The CDR3 totals 15 residues. CDR1 is SGHRS and CDR2 is YFSETQ in the germline V gene. The V gene end was trimmed by 3 bases and the J gene end by 0 bases; junction bases not matched to a gene: 5. DNA of the CDR3: TGCGCCAGCAGCTCGATCGGACAGGTGAACACTGAAGCTTTCTTT. Its translation: CASSSIGQVNTEAFF. The full variable domain, completed using reference TRBV5-1 and TRBJ1-1, is KAGVTQTPRYLIKTRGQQVTLSCSPISGHRSVSWYQQTPGQGLQFLFEYFSETQRNKGNFPGRFSGRQFSNSRSEMNVSTLELGDSALYLCASSSIGQVNTEAFFGQGTRLTVV.

This chain connects TRBV5-1 to TRBJ2-2; 9 positions match TRBD1. The CDR3 totals 16 residues. Germline V gene lookup returns CDR1 SGHRS and CDR2 YFSETQ. V lost 4 bases to trimming and J lost 5 bases; unmatched junction nucleotides: 9. The CDR3 DNA follows: TGCGCCAGCAGCCGCGGGACAGGGAGACCAACCGGGGAGCTGTTTTTT. This encodes CASSRGTGRPTGELFF.

The rearrangement joins TRBV27 to TRBJ1-4; D not certain. From germline, CDR1 is MNHEY and CDR2 SMNVEV (reference sequence). V lost 3 bases, J lost 8 bases, and 16 bases lay in between. This CDR3 contains 15 residues. The CDR3 DNA reads TGTGCCAGCAGTTTTGGCCCGCGACCGGGAGAAAAACTGTTTTTT. Amino acid sequence: CASSFGPRPGEKLFF.

This clone was observed a single time. This chain links TRBV7-2 with TRBJ1-2, with TRBD1 matching 8 bases. The CDR3 has 15 residues. V dropped 2 bases and J dropped 8; count of bases not matched to a gene: 10. Germline V gives CDR1 SGHTA, CDR2 FQGNSA. CDR3 residues: CASSLMAGGKEGYTF. The CDR3 region has the DNA TGTGCCAGCAGCTTAATGGCAGGGGGCAAGGAGGGCTACACCTTC. The variable domain in full, with the rest retrieved from reference TRBV7-2 and TRBJ1-2, is GAGVSQSPSNKVTEKGKDVELRCDPISGHTALYWYRQSLGQGLEFLIYFQGNSAPDKSGLPSDRFSAERTGGSVSTLTIQRTQQEDSAVYLCASSLMAGGKEGYTFGSGTRLTVV.

This clone was seen only once. In nucleotides, the CDR3 is TGTGCCAGCAGCCAACAAACAGGGACGATCACTGAAGCTTTCTTT. Its translation is CASSQQTGTITEAFF. This rearrangement joins TRBV4-2 to TRBJ1-1, with D possibly TRBD1 on 6 matching bases. The CDR3 is made up of 15 amino acids. Germline-derived CDR1 and CDR2 are LGHNA and YNFKEQ. Trimming cost V 2 bases and J 4 bases, with 14 bases left between them.

V and J are TRBV15 and TRBJ1-5; 8 nucleotides match TRBD1. Trimming removed 0 bases from V and 4 bases from J; junction bases left unmatched: 8. From germline, CDR1 is LNHNV and CDR2 YYDKDF (reference sequence). This CDR3 is built from 17 residues. CDR3 bases: TGTGCCACCAGCAGAGATCGCGCAGGGGGCGCGAATCAGCCCCAGCATTTT. Residues: CATSRDRAGGANQPQHF.

The chain carries TRBV7-2 and TRBJ2-2, with a weak D call TRBD2 (6 bases). The germline gives CDR1 SGHTA, CDR2 FQGNSA. Trimming took 5 bases from V and 0 from J, leaving 10 bases between them. The CDR3 totals 15 residues. In DNA, the CDR3 is TGTGCCAGCAGCGAAGGGACTCCGAACACCGGGGAGCTGTTTTTT. This translates into CASSEGTPNTGELFF.

The rearrangement uses TRBV2 and TRBJ1-2; no firm D call. Trimming left V 7 bases short and J 6 bases short, with 27 bases between. The CDR3 has 17 residues. From germline, CDR1 is SNHLY and CDR2 FYNNEI. CDR3 in amino acids: CASTTTPAGGTSDGYTF. Written as DNA, the CDR3 is TGTGCCAGCACTACCACCCCGGCCGGAGGAACCTCCGATGGCTACACCTTC.

The chain joins TRBV5-6 to TRBJ1-1; TRBD1 matches at 8 bases. The CDR3 is made up of 12 amino acids. CDR1 and CDR2 from the germline V gene are SGHDT and YYEEEE. V lost 0 bases to trimming and J lost 11 bases; unmatched junction nucleotides: 3. As DNA, the CDR3 is TGTGCCAGCAGCTTGGGACAGGGGTTCGCTTTCTTT. Its translation is CASSLGQGFAFF.

The J gene is TRBJ1-1, the V gene TRBV6-5, with D uncertain. This CDR3 is 13 amino acids long. The germline gives CDR1 MNHEY, CDR2 SVGAGI. Trimming took off 0 bases at V and 4 bases at J, with 6 bases between the two ends. The CDR3 nucleotides read TGTGCCAGCAGTTACTCGAGGAGCACTGAAGCTTTCTTT. Residues: CASSYSRSTEAFF.

The chain combines TRBV19 with TRBJ2-1; 12 bases match TRBD2. CDR3 size: 15 residues. CDR1 and CDR2 (germline): LNHDA, SQIVND (reference sequence). Trimming took 5 bases from V and 7 from J; bases not matched to a gene: 6. The CDR3 DNA sequence: TGTGCCAGTAGTCCCGCGCTAGCGGGAGGGAATGAGCAGTTCTTC. Encoded protein: CASSPALAGGNEQFF.

This chain connects TRBV5-4 to TRBJ1-4, with 7 bases lining up with TRBD1. The V gene's germline CDR1 is SGHNT and CDR2 YYREEE (reference sequence). Germline trimming cut 0 bases from V and 5 bases from J; bases unmatched to any gene: 10. The CDR3 length is 17 residues. The CDR3 protein is CASSLGTGGGGNEKLFF. CDR3 bases: TGTGCCAGCAGCTTGGGAACCGGAGGGGGCGGGAATGAAAAACTGTTTTTT.

The chain joins TRBV2 to TRBJ2-2; D is ambiguous. The CDR3 contains 15 residues. Deletions cut 4 bases from V and 1 base from J, with 10 bases between. Per germline, CDR1 SNHLY and CDR2 FYNNEI. Here the CDR3 DNA reads TGTGCCAGCAGTGTACGTCCAGGGAACACCGGGGAGCTGTTTTTT. It codes for CASSVRPGNTGELFF.

This clone was seen only a few times. This could be a read error, since a much larger clone is one nucleotide away. CDR3 residues: CASSPSSGNTIYF. CDR3 coding DNA: TGTGCCAGCAGCCCCAGCTCTGGAAACACCATATATTTT. The gene calls are TRBV3-1 (or the pseudogene TRBV3-2) and TRBJ1-3; D call uncertain. The CDR3 covers 13 residues. Between the trimmed V and J ends, which lost 4 bases and 0 bases, there was a span of 4 bases. Germline V gene lookup returns CDR1 LGHDT and CDR2 YNNKEL (reference sequence).